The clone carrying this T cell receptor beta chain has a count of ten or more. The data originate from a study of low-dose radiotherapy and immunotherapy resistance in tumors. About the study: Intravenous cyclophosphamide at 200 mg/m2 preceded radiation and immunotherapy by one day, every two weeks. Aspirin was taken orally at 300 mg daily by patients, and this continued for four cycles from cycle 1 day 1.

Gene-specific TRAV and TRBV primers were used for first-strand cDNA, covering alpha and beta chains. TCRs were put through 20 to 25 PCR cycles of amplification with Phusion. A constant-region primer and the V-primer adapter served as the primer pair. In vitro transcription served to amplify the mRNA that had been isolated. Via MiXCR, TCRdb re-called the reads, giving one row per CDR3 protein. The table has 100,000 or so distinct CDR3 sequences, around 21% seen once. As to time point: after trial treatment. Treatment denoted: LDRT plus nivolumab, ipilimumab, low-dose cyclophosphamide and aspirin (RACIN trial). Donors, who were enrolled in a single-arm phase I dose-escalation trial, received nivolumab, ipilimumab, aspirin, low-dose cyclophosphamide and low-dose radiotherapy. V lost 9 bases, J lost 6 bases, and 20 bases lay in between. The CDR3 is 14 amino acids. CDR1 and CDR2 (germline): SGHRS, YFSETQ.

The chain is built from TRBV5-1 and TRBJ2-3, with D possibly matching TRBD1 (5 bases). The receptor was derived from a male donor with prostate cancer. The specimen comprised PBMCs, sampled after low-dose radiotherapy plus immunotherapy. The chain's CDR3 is CATAEARGLDTQYF. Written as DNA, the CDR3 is TGCGCCACCGCCGAGGCTAGGGGTTTGGATACGCAGTATTTT.